These 18 T cell receptor beta chains share one sample of origin, sequenced in a study of cytomegalovirus exposure and HLA in healthy donors. The PCR was carried out with 60 Vbeta primers and 13 Jbeta primers. Sequenced by immunoSEQ multiplex PCR; TCRdb stores in-frame clones only, minus some. The table includes over 100,000 clones, approximately 80% detected once. Sequencing used PBMCs. The receptors come from a woman between 18 and 29 years old in good health and CMV-seropositive.

The V and J genes are TRBV28 and TRBJ1-1; D may be TRBD1 (5 bases). Germline V gene data show CDR1 as MDHEN and CDR2 as SYDVKM. The CDR3 covers 15 residues. V dropped 0 bases and J dropped 3 bases, with 11 bases sitting between them. The CDR3 DNA is TGTGCCAGCAGTTTATGGGGGGGATGGGACACTGAAGCTTTCTTT. Encoded protein: CASSLWGGWDTEAFF.

The chain uses TRBV7-6 and TRBJ2-5; TRBD1 agrees at 9 bases. With V trimmed by 2 bases and J by 5 bases, 6 bases remained unmatched. This CDR3 is built from 15 residues. Per the germline V gene, CDR1 is SGHVS and CDR2 is FNYEAQ. The CDR3 is CASSLNRDRVETQYF. The CDR3 region has the DNA TGTGCCAGCAGCTTAAACCGGGACAGGGTGGAGACCCAGTACTTC.

The gene calls are TRBV15 and TRBJ2-6; unclear D gene. The CDR3 totals 17 residues. CDR1 is LNHNV and CDR2 is YYDKDF in the germline V gene (reference sequence). Between the trimmed V and J ends, which lost 1 base and 0 bases, there was a span of 10 bases. The DNA for the CDR3 is TGTGCCACCAGCAGAGGCGGAATGATCTCTGGGGCCAACGTCCTGACTTTC. This gives the protein CATSRGGMISGANVLTF.

The J gene is TRBJ2-1, the V gene TRBV10-1, with a possible D match to TRBD1 (5 bases). The CDR3 spans 13 residues. Trimming stripped 4 bases from V and 10 bases from J, with 14 bases between. The germline gives CDR1 WNHNN, CDR2 SYGVQD (reference sequence). The CDR3 here is CASSVQGRGEQFF. The CDR3 DNA reads TGCGCCAGCAGTGTCCAGGGTCGTGGGGAGCAGTTCTTC.

This clone was seen a few times. The rearrangement uses TRBV10-2 and TRBJ2-7; D is unresolved. The CDR3 loop spans 11 amino acids. Trimming removed 4 bases from V and 6 bases from J, with 7 bases in between. Germline assignment: CDR1 WSHSY and CDR2 SAAADI. CDR3 DNA: TGCGCCAGCAGTGGTGTCTCCGAGCAGTACTTC. This translates into CASSGVSEQYF.

V usage is TRBV27 and J usage is TRBJ2-7; 8 bases align to TRBD2. The germline CDR1 and CDR2 sequences are MNHEY and SMNVEV (reference sequence). V gave up 2 bases and J gave up 6 bases; unmatched junction bases: 3. This CDR3 region has 13 residues. CDR3 sequence: CASSLRLAPEQYF. The CDR3 DNA follows: TGTGCCAGCAGTTTACGACTAGCGCCCGAGCAGTACTTC.

The chain has TRBV9 and TRBJ1-2, with 11 bases fitting TRBD1. The CDR3 sequence is 13 residues long. Germline CDR1 SGDLS, CDR2 YYNGEE. The V gene end was trimmed by 4 bases and the J gene end by 8 bases; junction bases not matched to a gene: 4. CDR3: CASSTDRGLGYTF. The CDR3 DNA reads as TGTGCCAGCAGCACGGACAGGGGGCTCGGCTACACCTTC.

The chain carries TRBV7-8 and TRBJ2-7; D unclear. Germline V lookup: CDR1 SGHVS, CDR2 FQNEAQ. V dropped 0 bases and J dropped 2 bases, with 8 bases sitting between them. The CDR3 is 14 residues long. The CDR3: CASSLASVPYEQYF. Written as DNA, the CDR3 is TGTGCCAGCAGCTTAGCTAGTGTCCCCTACGAGCAGTACTTC.

The J gene is TRBJ2-5, the V gene TRBV6-5; 14 bases are a match to TRBD2. Looked up from germline, CDR1 is MNHEY and CDR2 is SVGAGI. The CDR3 is 15 amino acids. After removal of 5 bases from V and 4 bases from J, the junction contained 3 bases not matched to a gene. CDR3 region: CASSRTSGRIETQYF. As DNA, the CDR3 is TGTGCCAGCAGTCGGACTAGCGGGAGGATAGAGACCCAGTACTTC.

This sequence joins TRBV5-6 and TRBJ2-7, with TRBD1 matching over 10 bases. The V gene end was trimmed by 4 bases and the J gene end by 4 bases; junction bases not matched to a gene: 5. The CDR3 is 14 residues long. In germline, CDR1 is SGHDT, CDR2 YYEEEE. CDR3 sequence (DNA): TGTGCCAGCAGCCGACAGGGGGCTCTGTACGAGCAGTACTTC. It specifies CASSRQGALYEQYF.

V gene TRBV9 combines with J gene TRBJ2-3; 13 nucleotides agree with TRBD2. The CDR3 is made up of 17 amino acids. Unmatched junction bases numbered 10, after V lost 4 bases and J lost 5 bases. Germline CDR1 SGDLS, CDR2 YYNGEE. The CDR3 sequence is CASSLQLAGGPGDTQYF. The CDR3 DNA sequence: TGTGCCAGCAGCCTTCAACTAGCGGGAGGGCCCGGAGATACGCAGTATTTT. The full variable domain, its missing parts supplied by reference TRBV9 and TRBJ2-3, is DSGVTQTPKHLITATGQRVTLRCSPRSGDLSVYWYQQSLDQGLQFLIQYYNGEERAKGNILERFSAQQFPDLHSELNLSSLELGDSALYFCASSLQLAGGPGDTQYFGPGTRLTVL.

The CDR3 DNA reads as TGTGCCAGCAGCTTAGTGAGTTCAGGGGTCTCCTACAATGAGCAGTTCTTC. Its translation is CASSLVSSGVSYNEQFF. The chain is built from TRBV13 and TRBJ2-1; D perhaps matches TRBD1 (6 bases). V lost 1 base and J 0 bases, leaving 13 bases between the germline ends. The CDR3 has 17 amino acids. Germline V gene sequence: CDR1 PRHDT, CDR2 FYEKMQ (reference sequence).

The chain is built from TRBV19 and TRBJ2-3; no definite D call. The V gene's germline CDR1 is LNHDA and CDR2 SQIVND (reference sequence). The CDR3 runs to 15 residues. The V gene lost 3 bases and the J gene lost 3 bases, with 13 bases spanning the gap. The CDR3 loop reads CASSISRVKTDTQYF. The CDR3, as DNA: TGTGCCAGTAGTATTAGTAGAGTAAAAACAGATACGCAGTATTTT. Supplemented by reference TRBV19 and TRBJ2-3, the full variable domain reads DGGITQSPKYLFRKEGQNVTLSCEQNLNHDAMYWYRQDPGQGLRLIYYSQIVNDFQKGDIAEGYSVSREKKESFPLTVTSAQKNPTAFYLCASSISRVKTDTQYFGPGTRLTVL.

The chain has TRBV7-6 and TRBJ2-7; D is uncertain. Germline V gene data show CDR1 as SGHVS and CDR2 as FNYEAQ. The CDR3 sequence is 13 residues long. Trimming removed 4 bases at V and 9 bases at J, with 16 bases between. CDR3 protein: CASSSQETFGQYF. The CDR3 DNA is TGTGCCAGCAGCTCGCAAGAAACCTTCGGGCAGTACTTC.

The rearrangement links TRBV5-6 to TRBJ2-7; TRBD2 aligns across 13 bases. The CDR3 has 16 residues. Germline V gene data show CDR1 as SGHDT and CDR2 as YYEEEE. V was pared by 4 bases and J by 5 bases, with 9 bases of the junction left unmatched. The CDR3 DNA reads as TGTGCCAGCAGCCCCCGACTAGCGGGAGGCCTCCACGAGCAGTACTTC. Its translation is CASSPRLAGGLHEQYF.

The chain couples TRBV9 to TRBJ2-4; 9 positions agree with TRBD2. The CDR3 covers 17 residues. V shed 0 bases, J shed 1 base, and the junction held 5 bases outside the gene matches. The V gene's germline CDR1 is SGDLS and CDR2 YYNGEE. The CDR3 nucleotides are TGTGCCAGCAGCGTAGCGGCGGGAGGGGGGGCCAAAAACATTCAGTACTTC. This sequence encodes CASSVAAGGGAKNIQYF.

The V call is TRBV29-1, the J call TRBJ1-1; maybe TRBD1 (5 bases). Trimming took 4 bases from V and 6 from J, leaving 12 bases between them. The CDR3 covers 12 residues. Germline assignment: CDR1 SQVTM and CDR2 ANQGSEA. The CDR3 DNA sequence: TGCAGCGTTGCCGAGGTGGGGCCTGAAGCTTTCTTT. Encoded protein: CSVAEVGPEAFF.

The V and J genes are TRBV10-2 and TRBJ2-3, with 7 bases identical to TRBD2. Unmatched junction bases numbered 6, after V lost 7 bases and J lost 2 bases. Germline CDR1 reads WSHSY; CDR2 reads SAAADI. CDR3 length: 14 amino acids. In DNA form, the CDR3 reads TGCGCCAGCAAGCGGGGTTTTTCCACAGATACGCAGTATTTT. This translates into CASKRGFSTDTQYF.